This T cell receptor (beta chain) was documented in a study of blood T cell repertoires in COVID-19. Turning to the study itself: Sites across the United States, Italy and Spain contributed samples from acute and convalescent COVID-19. PBMCs, B-cell-depleted T cells, or T cells were the source of the cDNA or gDNA that made up the material.

In the original analysis: From reference gene primer amplification, estimates of nucleated cell counts were derived. TCRdb keeps only in-frame clones here, not all; method: immunoSEQ multiplex PCR. Clone size and the V and J calls come from that table; the DNA yielded D and trimming. Found here are a few hundred thousand clones, about 86% of them singletons; the top ten hold around 3.6%. V was cut by 0 bases and J by 4 bases, with 10 bases left in between. Looked up from germline, CDR1 is SGDLS and CDR2 is YYNGEE. The CDR3 is made up of 15 amino acids. The sample comprised peripheral blood. This sequence was found in a man aged 18 to 30 with active or convalescent COVID-19. The rearrangement uses TRBV9 and TRBJ1-4; D possibly corresponds to TRBD1 (5 bases). CDR3 in amino acids: CASSVDLGVNEKLFF. CDR3 nucleotide sequence: TGTGCCAGCAGCGTAGATCTAGGGGTTAATGAAAAACTGTTTTTT.